The 6 T cell receptor beta chains below all came from one sample that was sequenced in a study of blood T cell repertoires in COVID-19. Repertoires were generated with immunoSEQ multiplex PCR, while TCRdb's copy carries only in-frame clones and drops some. The table shows 210,000 or so clones, with about 80% occurring only once. Sequenced material: peripheral blood. The receptors shown here come from a woman over 75 with COVID-19, enrolled during active disease.

The CDR3 protein is CASSFGQNKHF. The CDR3 DNA follows: TGTGCCAGCAGTTTTGGACAGAATAAGCATTTT. The V call is TRBV12-3 or TRBV12-4, the J call TRBJ1-5; possible D gene TRBD1, 6 bases. Trimming cost V 3 bases and J 14 bases, with 11 bases left between them. This CDR3 has 11 residues.

The chain is built from TRBV12-1 and TRBJ2-2; the table's TRBD2 call for D was not verified on the DNA. TRBV12-1 constitutes a pseudogene. This CDR3 is 19 amino acids long. CDR3 sequence: CASTGTSGPQDCSTGELFF. The CDR3 coding sequence is TGTGCCTCAACAGGGACTAGCGGACCCCAGGATTGTAGCACCGGGGAGCTGTTTTTT.

The J gene is TRBJ1-5, the V gene TRBV6-5, with a possible D match to TRBD1 (6 bases). This CDR3 spans 13 amino acids. V was cut by 11 bases and J by 1 base, with 12 bases left in between. CDR1 and CDR2 from the germline V gene are MNHEY and SVGAGI. Here the CDR3 DNA reads TGTGCCGCTGGACAGATAAGCAATCAGCCCCAGCATTTT. Its protein product is CAAGQISNQPQHF.

The count of this clone is one. This chain joins TRBV4-1 and TRBJ1-3, with D unclear. Germline lookup yields CDR1 MGHRA and CDR2 YSYEKL. The V end lost 0 bases, the J end lost 4 bases, and 7 bases lay between the germline ends. This CDR3 is 14 amino acids long. The CDR3 nucleotides are TGCGCCAGCAGCCAAGATTGGCAGGGAAACACCATATATTTT. Translating gives CASSQDWQGNTIYF.

The chain links TRBV2 to TRBJ2-4, with D unclear. Germline lookup yields CDR1 SNHLY and CDR2 FYNNEI. V was trimmed by 6 bases and J by 9 bases, leaving 18 bases between them. This CDR3 is built from 14 residues. CDR3 region: CASSPLVVAPIQYF. Here the CDR3 DNA reads TGTGCCAGCAGCCCCCTGGTGGTAGCCCCCATTCAGTACTTC.

This sequence joins TRBV29-1 and TRBJ1-2; 10 positions agree with TRBD1. The CDR3 consists of 13 residues. Germline values: CDR1 SQVTM, CDR2 ANQGSEA. V dropped 6 bases and J dropped 1; count of bases not matched to a gene: 2. CDR3 sequence: CSVGDRGNYGYTF. The CDR3 DNA is TGCAGCGTGGGGGACAGGGGTAACTATGGCTACACCTTC.